Following are 26 T cell receptor beta chains from one sample sequenced in a study of T cells in Graves' hyperthyroidism and ophthalmopathy. From RNA transcripts, TCR beta CDR3 regions were amplified. Carried out on the TCR CDR3, a first-round RT-PCR used the HTBI primer set. One entry per CDR3 protein results from TCRdb running MiXCR on the multiplex PCR reads. The table shows about 840,000 distinct CDR3 sequences, with 35% to 45% occurring only once. Sequenced sample: blood. These receptors came from a man younger than 35 with Graves' hyperthyroidism.

The chain is built from TRBV25-1 and TRBJ2-3; D not certain. The V gene's germline CDR1 is MGHDK and CDR2 SYGVNS. Trimming removed 4 bases from V and 5 bases from J, with 7 bases in between. The CDR3 is 12 residues long. The CDR3 coding sequence is TGTGCCAGCAGTGGCGACGGAGATACGCAGTATTTT. It encodes CASSGDGDTQYF. Drawing the rest from reference TRBV25-1 and TRBJ2-3, the complete variable domain is EADIYQTPRYLVIGTGKKITLECSQTMGHDKMYWYQQDPGMELHLIHYSYGVNSTEKGDLSSESTVSRIRTEHFPLTLESARPSHTSQYLCASSGDGDTQYFGPGTRLTVL.

The rearrangement joins TRBV12-3 or TRBV12-4 to TRBJ2-7, with a possible D match to TRBD1 (6 bases). The V end was cut by 4 bases, the J end by 3 bases, with 13 bases between. There are 14 residues in the CDR3. The CDR3 sequence: CASSYVGAGYEQYF. CDR3 DNA: TGTGCCAGCAGTTACGTGGGGGCTGGCTACGAGCAGTACTTC.

J is TRBJ2-7 and V is TRBV9; 8 bases map to TRBD2. The CDR3 is 15 residues long. Germline CDR1 SGDLS, CDR2 YYNGEE. Trimming removed 4 bases from V and 5 bases from J; junction bases left unmatched: 11. CDR3 sequence reads: CASSFSSGNQNEQYF. As DNA, the CDR3 is TGTGCCAGCAGCTTTAGTAGCGGGAATCAAAACGAGCAGTACTTC.

The chain employs TRBV29-1 and TRBJ2-2; TRBD1 agrees at 11 bases. V was pared by 2 bases and J by 6 bases, with 8 bases of the junction left unmatched. CDR1 and CDR2 from the germline V gene are SQVTM and ANQGSEA. The CDR3 has 16 amino acids. The CDR3 sequence: CSVESPGTGGSGELFF. DNA for the CDR3: TGCAGCGTTGAATCCCCCGGGACAGGGGGATCCGGGGAGCTGTTTTTT.

The chain recombines TRBV7-2 with TRBJ2-7; 7 bases are shared with TRBD2. The CDR3 has 16 residues. Trimming removed 8 bases from V and 6 bases from J; junction bases left unmatched: 19. Germline V gene lookup returns CDR1 SGHTA and CDR2 FQGNSA. The CDR3 reads CASGHVGGLVLIEQYF. In DNA form, the CDR3 reads TGTGCCAGCGGCCACGTCGGAGGACTAGTTCTCATCGAGCAGTACTTC.

This clonotype was recorded at least ten times. A junction end diverges from the germline sequence, so it may reflect a read error. This chain connects TRBV25-1 to TRBJ1-4, with D tentatively TRBD1 (5 bases). Germline V lookup: CDR1 MGHDK, CDR2 SYGVNS. The CDR3 is made up of 15 amino acids. CDR3 sequence (DNA): TGTGCCAGCAGTGAAGAACCCGGGGGGGATGAAAATCTGTTTTTT. Protein product: CASSEEPGGDENLFF.

The chain uses TRBV20-1 and TRBJ1-1; possible D gene TRBD1, 5 bases. With 0 bases removed from V and 9 bases from J, the gap between germline ends came to 20 bases. Germline values: CDR1 DFQATT, CDR2 SNEGSKA (reference sequence). This CDR3 region has 15 residues. The CDR3 bases are TGCAGTGCTAGAGATCCCCCCGGGCAGGGAGGGAAAGCTTTCTTT. It codes for CSARDPPGQGGKAFF.

This clonotype was counted a few times. V is TRBV7-2 and J is TRBJ1-6, with D maybe TRBD1 (6 bases). The V and J ends lost 2 bases and 10 bases respectively, with 18 bases between them. This CDR3 is built from 16 residues. CDR1 is SGHTA, CDR2 FQGNSA, per germline. The CDR3 sequence is CASSLTAVGAGSPLHF. The CDR3 DNA reads as TGTGCCAGCAGCTTAACCGCGGTGGGGGCAGGATCACCCCTCCACTTT.

The V call is TRBV10-1, the J call TRBJ2-2, with no clear D. Trimming cost V 0 bases and J 6 bases, with 8 bases left between them. Germline-derived CDR1 and CDR2 are WNHNN and SYGVQD (reference sequence). The CDR3 is 14 residues long. The CDR3 region has the DNA TGCGCCAGCAGTGAGTCCCCGTTTTCCGGGGAGCTGTTTTTT. Protein product: CASSESPFSGELFF.

The CDR3 is CASSLRGAVTEAFF. CDR3 DNA: TGCGCCAGCAGCCTCCGGGGGGCAGTGACAGAAGCTTTCTTT. The V call is TRBV4-1, the J call TRBJ1-1; D may be TRBD1 (6 bases). CDR1 is MGHRA and CDR2 is YSYEKL in the germline V gene. V lost 4 bases, J lost 8 bases, and 17 bases lay in between. The CDR3 runs to 14 residues.

There are a few counts of this clonotype. The chain links TRBV12-3 or TRBV12-4 to TRBJ2-2; no firm D call. V shed 3 bases and J shed 0 bases, with 5 bases lying between them. This CDR3 is 14 amino acids long. The CDR3 is CASSFVPNTGELFF. The DNA of the CDR3 is TGTGCCAGCAGTTTCGTCCCGAACACCGGGGAGCTGTTTTTT.

This clonotype was counted many times. The CDR3 reads CASSGGSLYF. CDR3 DNA: TGTGCCAGCAGTGGAGGATCACTGTACTTC. The chain couples TRBV25-1 to TRBJ2-5; no firm D call. Germline assignment: CDR1 MGHDK and CDR2 SYGVNS. V shed 4 bases and J shed 13 bases, with 10 bases lying between them. This CDR3 is built from 10 residues.

Many counts were recorded for this clonotype. The chain combines TRBV19 with TRBJ1-4, with a weak D call TRBD1 (6 bases). Trimming took off 8 bases at V and 7 bases at J, with 14 bases between the two ends. Looked up from germline, CDR1 is LNHDA and CDR2 is SQIVND (reference sequence). This CDR3 contains 13 residues. This chain's CDR3 is CASSEQGSEKLFF. The CDR3 coding sequence is TGTGCCAGTTCGGAGCAGGGGAGTGAAAAACTGTTTTTT. The full variable domain, completed using reference TRBV19 and TRBJ1-4, is DGGITQSPKYLFRKEGQNVTLSCEQNLNHDAMYWYRQDPGQGLRLIYYSQIVNDFQKGDIAEGYSVSREKKESFPLTVTSAQKNPTAFYLCASSEQGSEKLFFGSGTQLSVL.

In its sample, this clonotype was seen many times. The rearrangement joins TRBV5-1 to TRBJ1-2, with 7 positions matching TRBD1. V shed 7 bases and J 2 bases; nucleotides not matched to a gene: 8. Germline loops: CDR1 SGHRS, CDR2 YFSETQ. This CDR3 contains 14 residues. CDR3 nucleotides: TGCGCCAGCTCTACCGGGACAGAGAACTATGGCTACACCTTC. Its translation is CASSTGTENYGYTF.

This clonotype was picked up many times. The chain links TRBV2 to TRBJ1-5, with D perhaps TRBD1 (6 bases). Germline CDR1 SNHLY, CDR2 FYNNEI. Deletions cut 3 bases from V and 5 bases from J, with 14 bases between. This CDR3 comprises 15 residues. Written as DNA, the CDR3 is TGTGCCAGCAGTGAGAGAGACAGGACGTATCAGCCCCAGCATTTT. Encoded protein: CASSERDRTYQPQHF.

This rearrangement joins TRBV9 to TRBJ1-1, with D perhaps matching TRBD1 (6 bases). The CDR3 is 15 residues long. Germline V gene lookup returns CDR1 SGDLS and CDR2 YYNGEE. V was cut by 4 bases and J by 1 base, with 14 bases left in between. In nucleotides, the CDR3 is TGTGCCAGCAGCCGAATACAGGGTGGGAACACTGAAGCTTTCTTT. Its protein product is CASSRIQGGNTEAFF. Complete variable domain (other parts from reference TRBV9 and TRBJ1-1): DSGVTQTPKHLITATGQRVTLRCSPRSGDLSVYWYQQSLDQGLQFLIQYYNGEERAKGNILERFSAQQFPDLHSELNLSSLELGDSALYFCASSRIQGGNTEAFFGQGTRLTVV.

About this clonotype: The germline gene is not matched at one end of the junction; a read error may be the cause. The V and J genes are TRBV10-3 and TRBJ1-6; TRBD1 matches at 9 bases. The CDR3 is made up of 13 amino acids. Per the germline V gene, CDR1 is ENHRY and CDR2 is SYGVKD. In DNA form, the CDR3 reads TGTGCCATCACCGGGACAGGGAATTCACCCCCCCACTTT. Protein sequence: CAITGTGNSPPHF.

This clonotype showed up just once. The chain couples TRBV5-4 to TRBJ2-5; 14 nucleotides align to TRBD2. This CDR3 is 14 amino acids long. Per the germline V gene, CDR1 is SGHNT and CDR2 is YYREEE (reference sequence). Losses at the gene ends were 5 bases for V and 8 bases for J; bases not matched to a gene: 5. CDR3 loop: CASRPGLAGDTQYF. The CDR3 DNA follows: TGTGCCAGCAGACCGGGACTAGCGGGAGACACCCAGTACTTC.

This clonotype showed up just a few times. The chain has TRBV7-9 and TRBJ1-3; D not certain. This CDR3 is 13 amino acids long. With 3 bases removed from V and 4 bases from J, the gap between germline ends came to 7 bases. CDR1 and CDR2 from the germline V gene are SEHNR and FQNEAQ (reference sequence). The CDR3 DNA reads TGTGCCAGCAGCTTGTATGAGGGAAACACCATATATTTT. It encodes CASSLYEGNTIYF.

Only a few counts were recorded for this clonotype. The rearrangement joins TRBV7-6 to TRBJ2-2; 15 bases line up with TRBD2. This CDR3 has 16 residues. Unmatched junction bases numbered 7, after V lost 8 bases and J lost 6 bases. Germline lookup yields CDR1 SGHVS and CDR2 FNYEAQ. CDR3 in amino acids: CASRRTSGGASGELFF. The CDR3 DNA sequence: TGTGCCAGCCGCCGGACTAGCGGGGGGGCGTCCGGGGAGCTGTTTTTT.

The chain is built from TRBV10-3 and TRBJ2-7; perhaps TRBD2 as D (6 bases). CDR3 length: 13 residues. Germline V CDR1 and CDR2: ENHRY, SYGVKD. Written as DNA, the CDR3 is TGTGCTAGGGCGGGACGGACCCGCTACGAGCAGTACTTC. It specifies CARAGRTRYEQYF.

This clonotype was recorded many times. The rearrangement joins TRBV7-9 to TRBJ2-2; D gene ambiguous. V dropped 5 bases and J dropped 8 bases, with 12 bases sitting between them. The germline V gene has CDR1 SEHNR and CDR2 FQNEAQ (reference sequence). The CDR3 has 13 residues. Written as DNA, the CDR3 is TGTGCCAGCAGCGGTCGAGGTTCTGGGGAGCTGTTTTTT. Translated: CASSGRGSGELFF.

The chain recombines TRBV12-3 or TRBV12-4 with TRBJ2-7; D might be TRBD1 (6 bases). The V end was cut by 10 bases, the J end by 0 bases, with 16 bases between. CDR3 size: 14 residues. The CDR3 DNA sequence: TGTGCCATCCGAGAGGGGACATACTCCTACGAGCAGTACTTC. Amino acids: CAIREGTYSYEQYF.

There are many counts of this clonotype. The chain carries TRBV24-1 and TRBJ2-5; perhaps TRBD2 as D (5 bases). CDR1 is KGHDR and CDR2 is SFDVKD in the germline V gene. This CDR3 is 12 amino acids long. V shed 0 bases and J shed 9 bases, with 7 bases lying between them. As DNA, the CDR3 is TGTGCCACCAGTGATTTGCGGGAAGCCCAGTACTTC. It translates to CATSDLREAQYF.

This rearrangement joins TRBV20-1 to TRBJ1-2, with 7 bases lining up with TRBD1. The germline V gene encodes CDR1 DFQATT and CDR2 SNEGSKA (reference sequence). The CDR3 totals 14 residues. Trimming cost V 2 bases and J 3 bases; bases outside gene matches: 6. In DNA, the CDR3 is TGCAGTGCTAGAATGACAGGGACACACTATGGCTACACCTTC. As protein: CSARMTGTHYGYTF.

The J gene is TRBJ2-5, the V gene TRBV10-3, with D possibly TRBD1 on 6 matching bases. Germline assignment: CDR1 ENHRY and CDR2 SYGVKD. Trimming cost V 5 bases and J 5 bases, with 12 bases left between them. The CDR3 loop spans 13 amino acids. CDR3 protein: CAISPQGGETQYF. CDR3 in DNA: TGTGCCATCAGTCCACAGGGTGGGGAGACCCAGTACTTC.